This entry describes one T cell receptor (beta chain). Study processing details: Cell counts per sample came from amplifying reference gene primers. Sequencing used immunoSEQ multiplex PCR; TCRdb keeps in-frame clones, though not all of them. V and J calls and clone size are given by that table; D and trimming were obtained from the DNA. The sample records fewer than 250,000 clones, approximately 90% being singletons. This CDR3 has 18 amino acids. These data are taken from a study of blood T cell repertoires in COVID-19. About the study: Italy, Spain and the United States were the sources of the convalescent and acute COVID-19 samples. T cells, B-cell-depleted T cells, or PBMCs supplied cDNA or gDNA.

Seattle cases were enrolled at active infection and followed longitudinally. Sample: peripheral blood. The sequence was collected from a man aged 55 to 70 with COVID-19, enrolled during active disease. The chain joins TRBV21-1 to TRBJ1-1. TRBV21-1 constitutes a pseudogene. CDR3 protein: CASSNPGLPSLMNTEAFF. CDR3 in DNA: TGTGCCAGCAGCAATCCCGGACTTCCCTCTCTCATGAACACTGAAGCTTTCTTT.